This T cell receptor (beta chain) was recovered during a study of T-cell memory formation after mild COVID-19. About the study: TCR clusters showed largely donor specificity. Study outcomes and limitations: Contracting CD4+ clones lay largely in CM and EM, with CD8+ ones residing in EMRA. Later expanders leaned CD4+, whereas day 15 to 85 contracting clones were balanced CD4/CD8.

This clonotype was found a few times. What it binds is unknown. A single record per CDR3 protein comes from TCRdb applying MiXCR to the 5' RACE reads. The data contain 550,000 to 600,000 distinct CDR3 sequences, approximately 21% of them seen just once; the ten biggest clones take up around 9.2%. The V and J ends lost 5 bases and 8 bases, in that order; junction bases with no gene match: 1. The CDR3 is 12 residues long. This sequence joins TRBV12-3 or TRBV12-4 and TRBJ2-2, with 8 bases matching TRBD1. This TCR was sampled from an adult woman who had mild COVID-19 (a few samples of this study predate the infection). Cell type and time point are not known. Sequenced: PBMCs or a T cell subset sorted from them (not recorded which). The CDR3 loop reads CASSDRGGELFF. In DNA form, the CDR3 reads TGTGCCAGCAGTGACAGGGGAGGGGAGCTGTTTTTT.